The clone carrying this TCR beta chain was observed at least ten times. The source of the sample is a study of T-cell memory formation after mild COVID-19. Germline V gene sequence: CDR1 SGHTA, CDR2 FQGTGA. Trimming stripped 5 bases from V and 5 bases from J, with 15 bases between. The CDR3 is made up of 14 amino acids. TCRdb redid the calling of the 5' RACE reads with MiXCR, one entry per CDR3 protein. The data show more than 110,000 distinct CDR3 sequences, with around 14% seen just once and roughly 28% held by the top ten. Sequences were obtained from PBMCs or a T cell subset sorted from them (not recorded which). The genes are TRBV7-3 and TRBJ2-5, with D possibly TRBD1 on 6 matching bases. The clonotype was recovered from an adult woman who had mild COVID-19 (a few samples of this study predate the infection). Cell type and time point are not known. The CDR3 spells CASSPGPGVETQYF. CDR3 DNA: TGTGCCAGCAGCCCAGGCCCAGGGGTTGAGACCCAGTACTTC.